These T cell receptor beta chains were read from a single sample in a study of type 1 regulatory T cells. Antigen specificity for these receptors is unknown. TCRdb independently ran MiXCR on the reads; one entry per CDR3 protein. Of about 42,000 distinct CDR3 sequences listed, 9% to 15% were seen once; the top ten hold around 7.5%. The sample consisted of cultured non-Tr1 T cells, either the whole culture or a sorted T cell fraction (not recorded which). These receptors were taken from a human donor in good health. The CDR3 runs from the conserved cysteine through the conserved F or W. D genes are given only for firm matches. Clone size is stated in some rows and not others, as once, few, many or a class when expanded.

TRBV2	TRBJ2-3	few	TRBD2	CASSATSGKSTDTQYF	TGTGCCAGCAGCGCCACTAGCGGGAAAAGCACAGATACGCAGTATTTT
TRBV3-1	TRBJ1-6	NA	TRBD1	CASSQMDRDNSPLHF	TGTGCCAGCAGCCAAATGGACAGGGACAATTCACCCCTCCACTTT
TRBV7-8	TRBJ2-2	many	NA	CASSPLVQSTGELFF	TGTGCCAGCAGCCCTCTCGTTCAGAGCACCGGGGAGCTGTTTTTT
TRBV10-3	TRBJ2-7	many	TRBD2	CAISATSVYEQYF	TGTGCCATCAGTGCGACTAGCGTCTACGAGCAGTACTTC
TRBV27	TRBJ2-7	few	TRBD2	CASKLAGPSYEQYF	TGTGCCAGCAAACTAGCGGGTCCCTCCTACGAGCAGTACTTC
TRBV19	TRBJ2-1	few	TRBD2	CASSNSGTRHNEQFF	TGTGCCAGTAGTAACTCCGGGACTAGACACAATGAGCAGTTCTTC
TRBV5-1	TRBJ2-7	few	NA	CASSSTISSIYEQYF	TGCGCCAGCAGCTCAACTATATCCTCGATCTACGAGCAGTACTTC
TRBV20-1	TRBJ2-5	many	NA	CSAGRDYQETQYF	TGCAGTGCGGGGCGAGACTATCAAGAGACCCAGTACTTC
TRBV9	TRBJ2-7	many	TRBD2	CASSAIAGVSEQYF	TGTGCCAGCAGCGCAATAGCGGGAGTTTCCGAGCAGTACTTC
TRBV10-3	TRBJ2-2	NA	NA	CAIRGSGNTGELFF	TGTGCCATAAGAGGTAGCGGGAACACCGGGGAGCTGTTTTTT
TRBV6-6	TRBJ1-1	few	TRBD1	CASMQGAENTEAFF	TGTGCCAGCATGCAGGGGGCGGAGAACACTGAAGCTTTCTTT
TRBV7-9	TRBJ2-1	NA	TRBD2	CASSSGGPYGEQFF	TGTGCCAGCAGCTCGGGAGGGCCGTACGGGGAGCAGTTCTTC
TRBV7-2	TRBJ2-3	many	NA	CASSSQWGRSTDTQYF	TGTGCCAGCAGCTCCCAATGGGGCCGTAGCACAGATACGCAGTATTTT
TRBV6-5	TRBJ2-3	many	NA	CASSYKFTDTQYF	TGTGCCAGCAGTTACAAATTCACAGATACGCAGTATTTT
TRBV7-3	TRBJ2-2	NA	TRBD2	CASSLTPAGGATPGELFF	TGTGCCAGCAGCTTAACACCGGCGGGAGGAGCAACCCCTGGGGAGCTGTTTTTT
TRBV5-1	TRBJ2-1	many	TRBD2	CASGTSGSSYNEQFF	TGCGCCAGCGGAACTAGCGGTAGCTCCTACAATGAGCAGTTCTTC
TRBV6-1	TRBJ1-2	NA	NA	CASSEAEAWSSGYTF	TGTGCCAGCAGTGAAGCAGAAGCGTGGTCTTCTGGCTACACCTTC
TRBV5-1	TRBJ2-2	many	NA	CASSFRGENTGELFF	TGCGCCAGCAGCTTTCGGGGTGAGAACACCGGGGAGCTGTTTTTT
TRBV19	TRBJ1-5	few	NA	CAIAVNRDGPQHF	TGTGCCATTGCCGTTAACAGGGACGGGCCCCAGCATTTT
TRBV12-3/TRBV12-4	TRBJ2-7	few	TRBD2	CASSPGGTSGRSEQYF	TGTGCCAGCAGTCCTGGAGGGACTAGCGGGAGAAGCGAGCAGTACTTC
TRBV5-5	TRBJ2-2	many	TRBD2	CASSLELAGIAGELFF	TGTGCCAGCAGCTTGGAACTAGCGGGAATAGCCGGGGAGCTGTTTTTT
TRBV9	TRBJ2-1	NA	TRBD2	CASSVGLLAGVVEQFF	TGTGCCAGCAGCGTAGGGTTACTAGCGGGAGTGGTTGAGCAGTTCTTC
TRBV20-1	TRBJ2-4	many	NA	CSAEDRSGANIQYF	TGCAGTGCTGAGGATAGATCGGGGGCAAACATTCAGTACTTC
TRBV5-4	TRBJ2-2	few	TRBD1	CASSPPTGDTGELFF	TGTGCCAGCAGCCCACCGACAGGGGACACCGGGGAGCTGTTTTTT
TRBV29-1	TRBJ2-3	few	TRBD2	CSVEGLVAGTTDTQYF	TGCAGCGTTGAAGGGTTAGTAGCGGGGACGACGGATACGCAGTATTTT
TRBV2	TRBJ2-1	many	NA	CASSELLAAYNEQFF	TGTGCCAGCAGTGAACTTCTAGCAGCCTACAATGAGCAGTTCTTC
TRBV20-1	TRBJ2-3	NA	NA	CSARWAPDTQYF	TGCAGTGCTAGGTGGGCGCCAGATACGCAGTATTTT
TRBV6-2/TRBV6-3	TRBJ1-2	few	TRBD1	CATRDSTTYGYTF	TGTGCCACCCGGGACAGCACGACCTATGGCTACACCTTC
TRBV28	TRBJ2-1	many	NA	CASSRDGQYNEQFF	TGTGCCAGCAGCCGCGATGGACAATACAATGAGCAGTTCTTC
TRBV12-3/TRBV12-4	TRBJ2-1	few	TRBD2	CASSSWTSGGTDEQFF	TGTGCCAGCAGTTCTTGGACTAGCGGGGGGACCGATGAGCAGTTCTTC
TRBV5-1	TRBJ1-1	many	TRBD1	CASSIRGTGGMNTEAFF	TGCGCCAGCAGCATTCGTGGGACAGGGGGCATGAACACTGAAGCTTTCTTT
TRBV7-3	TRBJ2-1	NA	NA	CASSSNEPGAVYSNEQFF	TGTGCCAGCAGCTCTAATGAACCTGGGGCGGTCTATAGCAATGAGCAGTTCTTC
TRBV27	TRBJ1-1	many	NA	CASSPYYRDTEAFF	TGTGCCAGCAGTCCCTACTACAGGGACACTGAAGCTTTCTTT
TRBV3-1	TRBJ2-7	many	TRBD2	CASSHGAGGPGQYF	TGTGCCAGCAGCCACGGAGCGGGAGGGCCTGGGCAGTACTTC
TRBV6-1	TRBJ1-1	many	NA	CASSADSFMNTEAFF	TGTGCCAGCAGTGCGGACAGCTTTATGAACACTGAAGCTTTCTTT
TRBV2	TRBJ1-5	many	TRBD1	CASTRGNQPQHF	TGTGCCAGCACCAGGGGGAACCAGCCCCAGCATTTT
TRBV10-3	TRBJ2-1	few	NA	CATGRRVGNEQFF	TGTGCCACGGGGCGTAGGGTAGGCAATGAGCAGTTCTTC
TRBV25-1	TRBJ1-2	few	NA	CASSAGAKGGYTF	TGTGCCAGCAGCGCGGGAGCGAAGGGTGGCTACACCTTC
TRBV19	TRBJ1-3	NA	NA	CASSRVGNTIYF	TGTGCCAGTAGCAGGGTTGGAAACACCATATATTTT
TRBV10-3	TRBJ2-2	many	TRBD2	CAISESRSGRNGELFF	TGTGCCATCAGTGAGTCGAGGAGCGGGAGGAACGGGGAGCTGTTTTTT
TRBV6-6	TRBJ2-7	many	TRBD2	CASSNPGLAAYEQYF	TGTGCCAGCAGTAATCCGGGACTAGCGGCCTACGAGCAGTACTTC
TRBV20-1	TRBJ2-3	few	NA	CSAPRGGRPTDTQYF	TGCAGTGCCCCTAGGGGGGGGCGCCCCACAGATACGCAGTATTTT
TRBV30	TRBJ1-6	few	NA	CAWTPGTGNSPLHF	TGTGCCTGGACCCCCGGGACGGGAAATTCACCCCTCCACTTT
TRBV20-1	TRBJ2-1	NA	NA	CSAPDGKYYNEQFF	TGCAGTGCCCCAGATGGGAAATACTACAATGAGCAGTTCTTC
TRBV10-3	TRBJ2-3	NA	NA	CAIRPTDYTDTQYF	TGTGCCATCAGGCCGACCGACTACACAGATACGCAGTATTTT
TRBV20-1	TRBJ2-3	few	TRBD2	CSAKRGGSDTQYF	TGCAGTGCTAAGCGGGGAGGGTCAGATACGCAGTATTTT
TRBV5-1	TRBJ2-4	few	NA	CASSWDGGGNIQYF	TGCGCCAGCAGCTGGGACGGAGGGGGGAACATTCAGTACTTC
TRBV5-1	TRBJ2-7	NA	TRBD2	CASSPGLAGAYEQYF	TGCGCCAGCAGCCCGGGACTAGCGGGAGCCTACGAGCAGTACTTC
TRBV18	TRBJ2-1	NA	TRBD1	CASSPGTGGNEQFF	TGTGCCAGCTCACCAGGGACAGGGGGAAATGAGCAGTTCTTC
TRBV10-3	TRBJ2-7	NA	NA	CAISESPLTSEQYF	TGTGCCATCAGTGAGTCACCTCTAACCAGCGAGCAGTACTTC
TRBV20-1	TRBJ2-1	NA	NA	CSAREWRKINEQFF	TGCAGTGCTAGAGAATGGAGGAAGATCAATGAGCAGTTCTTC
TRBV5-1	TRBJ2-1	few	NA	CASSPDGEGSYNEQFF	TGCGCCAGCAGCCCGGACGGAGAGGGCTCCTACAATGAGCAGTTCTTC
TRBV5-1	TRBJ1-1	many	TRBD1	CASSSTGGSTEAFF	TGCGCCAGCAGCTCAACAGGGGGGAGCACTGAAGCTTTCTTT
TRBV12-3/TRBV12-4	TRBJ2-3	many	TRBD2	CASRPRLAADTQYF	TGTGCCAGCAGACCCAGACTAGCAGCAGATACGCAGTATTTT
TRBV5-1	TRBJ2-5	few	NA	CASNWTPRETQYF	TGCGCCAGCAACTGGACCCCCCGGGAGACCCAGTACTTC